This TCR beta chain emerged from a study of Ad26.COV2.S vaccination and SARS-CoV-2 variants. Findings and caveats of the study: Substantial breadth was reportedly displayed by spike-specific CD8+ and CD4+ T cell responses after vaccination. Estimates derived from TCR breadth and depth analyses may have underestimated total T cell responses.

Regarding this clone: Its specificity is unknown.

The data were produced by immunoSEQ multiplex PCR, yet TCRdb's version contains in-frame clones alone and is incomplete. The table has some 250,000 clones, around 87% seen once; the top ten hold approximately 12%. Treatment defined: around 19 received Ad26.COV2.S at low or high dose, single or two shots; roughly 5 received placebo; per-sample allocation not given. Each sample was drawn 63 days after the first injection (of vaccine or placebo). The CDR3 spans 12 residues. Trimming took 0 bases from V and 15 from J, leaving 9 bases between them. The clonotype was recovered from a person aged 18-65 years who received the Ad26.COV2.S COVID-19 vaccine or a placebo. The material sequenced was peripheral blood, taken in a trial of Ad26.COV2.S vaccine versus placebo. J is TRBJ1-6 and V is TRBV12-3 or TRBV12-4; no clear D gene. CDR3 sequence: CASSLATVDLHF. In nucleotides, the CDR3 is TGTGCCAGCAGTTTAGCGACGGTCGACCTCCACTTT.